What follows describes a single T cell receptor (beta chain). The data are from a study of blood T cell repertoires in COVID-19. Study in general: Sites across the United States, Italy and Spain contributed samples from acute and convalescent COVID-19. T cells, B-cell-depleted T cells, or PBMCs provided the cDNA or gDNA that served as material.

Authors' methods: Amplification from reference gene primers served as the basis for estimated nucleated cell counts. Generated by immunoSEQ multiplex PCR, the TCRdb table keeps only in-frame clones and is missing some. For V, J and clone size, that table is used; D and trimming come from the DNA. Counted here are some 120,000 clones, approximately 83% occurring once; the ten biggest clones make up around 17%. CDR1 is MNHEY, CDR2 SMNVEV, per germline (reference sequence). Trimming cost V 6 bases and J 6 bases; bases outside gene matches: 10. This CDR3 region has 14 residues. The sequence was collected from a woman between 50 and 59 years old with acute or convalescent COVID-19. Sequencing was carried out using peripheral blood. The chain uses TRBV27 and TRBJ1-2; 7 nucleotides line up with TRBD1. CDR3 in amino acids: CASRGIDRADGYTF. Written as DNA, the CDR3 is TGTGCCAGCAGAGGGATCGACAGGGCAGATGGCTACACCTTC.